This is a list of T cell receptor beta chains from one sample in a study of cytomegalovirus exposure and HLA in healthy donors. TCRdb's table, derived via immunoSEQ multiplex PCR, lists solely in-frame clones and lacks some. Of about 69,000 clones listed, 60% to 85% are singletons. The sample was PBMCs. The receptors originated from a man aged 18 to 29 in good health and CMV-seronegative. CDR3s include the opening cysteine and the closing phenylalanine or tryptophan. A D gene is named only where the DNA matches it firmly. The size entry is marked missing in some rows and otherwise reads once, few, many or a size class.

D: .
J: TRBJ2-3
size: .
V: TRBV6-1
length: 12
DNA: TGTGCCAGCAGTGCAAGGGGAGATACGCAGTATTTT
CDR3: CASSARGDTQYF

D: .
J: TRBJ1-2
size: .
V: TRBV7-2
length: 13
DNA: TGTGCCAGCAGCCCGCGGGGGAACTATGGCTACACCTTC
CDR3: CASSPRGNYGYTF

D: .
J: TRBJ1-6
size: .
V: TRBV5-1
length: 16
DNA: TGCGCCAGCAGCCTTGACAGGTCTTCCTATAATTCACCCCTCCACTTT
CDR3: CASSLDRSSYNSPLHF

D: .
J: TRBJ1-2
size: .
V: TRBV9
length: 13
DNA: TGTGCCAGCAGCGTAGACAGGGTACGCGGCTACACCTTC
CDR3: CASSVDRVRGYTF

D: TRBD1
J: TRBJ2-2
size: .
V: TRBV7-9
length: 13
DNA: TGTGCCAGCAGACCAGACAGGGCCGGGGAGCTGTTTTTT
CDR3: CASRPDRAGELFF

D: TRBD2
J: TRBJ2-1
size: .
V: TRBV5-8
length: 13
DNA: TGTGCCAGCAGCTTGCGGGGGGGCTGGGAGCAGTTCTTC
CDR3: CASSLRGGWEQFF

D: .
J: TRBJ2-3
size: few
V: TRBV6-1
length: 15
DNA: TGTGCCAGCAATCGAGGGTCCCTAGTTATCAATACGCAGTATTTT
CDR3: CASNRGSLVINTQYF

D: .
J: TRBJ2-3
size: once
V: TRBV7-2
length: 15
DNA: TGTGCCAGCAGCACCCTAACTAGATTTCCAGATACGCAGTATTTT
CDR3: CASSTLTRFPDTQYF

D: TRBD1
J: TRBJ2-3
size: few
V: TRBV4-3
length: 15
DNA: TGCGCCAGCAGCCAAGAAACAGGGGCGATAGATACGCAGTATTTT
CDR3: CASSQETGAIDTQYF

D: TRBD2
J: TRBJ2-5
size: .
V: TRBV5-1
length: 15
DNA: TGCGCCAGCAGCTCCGCAGGTAGCGGGCAAGAGACCCAGTACTTC
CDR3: CASSSAGSGQETQYF

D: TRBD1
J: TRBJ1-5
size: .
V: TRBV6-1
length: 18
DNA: TGTGCCAGCAGTGACTTCCATGGACAGGCGCATCCCAATCAGCCCCAGCATTTT
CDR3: CASSDFHGQAHPNQPQHF

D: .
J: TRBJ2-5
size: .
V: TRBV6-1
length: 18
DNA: TGTGCCAGCAGTGAAAATCCTCCGCTTTTAAGGGGAGGAGAGACCCAGTACTTC
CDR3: CASSENPPLLRGGETQYF

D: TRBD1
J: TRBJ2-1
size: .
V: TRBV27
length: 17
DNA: TGTGCCAGCAGTTTCCAAGGACAGGGGGGGCCCTACAATGAGCAGTTCTTC
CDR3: CASSFQGQGGPYNEQFF

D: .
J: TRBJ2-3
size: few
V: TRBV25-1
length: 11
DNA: TGTGCCAGCAGTGTTGAGTATACGCAGTATTTT
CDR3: CASSVEYTQYF

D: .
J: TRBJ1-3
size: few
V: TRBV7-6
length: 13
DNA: TGTGCCAGCAGCTTGACAGCAGGAAACACCATATATTTT
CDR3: CASSLTAGNTIYF

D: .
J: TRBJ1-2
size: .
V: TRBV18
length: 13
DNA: TGTGCCAGCTCACCCAAGGAGAGCTATGGCTACACCTTC
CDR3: CASSPKESYGYTF

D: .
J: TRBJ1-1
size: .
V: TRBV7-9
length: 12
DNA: TGTGCCAGCAGCTTGAGGGACACTGAAGCTTTCTTT
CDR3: CASSLRDTEAFF

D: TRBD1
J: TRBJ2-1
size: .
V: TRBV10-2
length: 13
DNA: TGCGCCAGCAGAAGGGACAGGGTCAATGAGCAGTTCTTC
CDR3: CASRRDRVNEQFF

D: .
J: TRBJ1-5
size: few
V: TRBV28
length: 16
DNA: TGTGCCAGCAGCTGGGCCGGTGGACTTCGCAATCAGCCCCAGCATTTT
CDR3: CASSWAGGLRNQPQHF

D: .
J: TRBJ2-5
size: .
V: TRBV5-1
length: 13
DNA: TGCGCCAGCAGCCCCGACAGCCAAGAGACCCAGTACTTC
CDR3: CASSPDSQETQYF

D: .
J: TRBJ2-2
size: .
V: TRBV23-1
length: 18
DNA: TGCGCCAGCAGTCAATCGCAGGGGGGATCACGGGATCCCGGGGAGCTGTTTTTT
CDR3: CASSQSQGGSRDPGELFF

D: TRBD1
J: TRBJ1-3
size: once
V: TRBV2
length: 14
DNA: TGTGCCAGCAGTGAAGACAGGGGTGGAAACACCATATATTTT
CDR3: CASSEDRGGNTIYF

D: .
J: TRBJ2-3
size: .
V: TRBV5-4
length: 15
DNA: TGTGCCAGCAGCTTGCAGGGGCCCAGCACAGATACGCAGTATTTT
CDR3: CASSLQGPSTDTQYF

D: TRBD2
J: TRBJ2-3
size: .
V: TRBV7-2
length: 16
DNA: TGTGCCAGCAAACCTAGGGCGGGGGGGGGAGGAGATACGCAGTATTTT
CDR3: CASKPRAGGGGDTQYF

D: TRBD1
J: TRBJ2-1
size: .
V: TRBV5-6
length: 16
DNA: TGTGCCAGCAGCTTCAGGACAGGTCCAAACCCTTATGAGCAGTTCTTC
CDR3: CASSFRTGPNPYEQFF

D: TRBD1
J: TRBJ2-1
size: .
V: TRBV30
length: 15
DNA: TGTGCCTGGAGTCGGGGACAGGGTCTTAACAATGAGCAGTTCTTC
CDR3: CAWSRGQGLNNEQFF

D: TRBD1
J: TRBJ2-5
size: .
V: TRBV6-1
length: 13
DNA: TGTGCCAGCAAGACAGGGGGCCCGGAGACCCAGTACTTC
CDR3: CASKTGGPETQYF

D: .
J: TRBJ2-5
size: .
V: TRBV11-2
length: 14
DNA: TGTGCCAGCAGCTTAACAAGGACATCAGAGACCCAGTACTTC
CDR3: CASSLTRTSETQYF